These 30 T cell receptor beta chains were sequenced from one sample in a study of technical replicates of blood from a few donors. Repertoires were generated with immunoSEQ multiplex PCR, while TCRdb's copy carries only in-frame clones and drops some. In the table there are 15,000 to 20,000 clones, around 90% of which are singletons. The source material was PBMCs. The receptor source for this set is a human donor in good health.

This chain links TRBV30 with TRBJ1-5; a weak D match, TRBD1 (5 bases). The V gene's germline CDR1 is GTSNPN and CDR2 SVGIG (reference sequence). The V end was cut by 0 bases, the J end by 3 bases, with 12 bases between. The CDR3 runs 15 residues. Written as DNA, the CDR3 is TGTGCCTGGAGTGTAGGGGTACCCTACAATCAGCCCCAGCATTTT. Amino acid sequence: CAWSVGVPYNQPQHF.

This rearrangement joins TRBV5-6 to TRBJ2-5, with 7 bases lining up with TRBD1. The CDR3 has 13 amino acids. With 5 bases clipped from V and 4 bases from J, the junction kept 5 bases outside the gene matches. CDR1 SGHDT and CDR2 YYEEEE come from the germline V gene. CDR3 in amino acids: CASRVQGRETQYF. The CDR3 DNA is TGTGCCAGCAGAGTACAGGGGCGAGAGACCCAGTACTTC.

CDR3: CASSLDRGSNQPQHF. CDR3 nucleotides: TGCGCCAGCAGCTTGGACAGGGGAAGCAATCAGCCCCAGCATTTT. The chain carries TRBV5-1 and TRBJ1-5; 7 bases match TRBD1. Germline CDR1 SGHRS, CDR2 YFSETQ. The V and J ends lost 0 bases and 1 base, in that order; junction bases with no gene match: 1. CDR3 length: 15 amino acids.

The V and J genes are TRBV10-3 and TRBJ2-1; 7 nucleotides agree with TRBD2. Germline values: CDR1 ENHRY, CDR2 SYGVKD. The CDR3 contains 15 residues. The junction had 6 bases not matched to a gene; V was cut back by 4 bases and J by 3 bases. CDR3: CAISVGREFYNEQFF. The CDR3 DNA reads TGTGCCATCAGTGTGGGGCGGGAGTTCTACAATGAGCAGTTCTTC.

This clone was seen a few times. The CDR3 spells CASSELAHYNEQFF. The CDR3 nucleotides are TGTGCCAGCAGTGAACTAGCGCATTACAATGAGCAGTTCTTC. The chain couples TRBV6-1 to TRBJ2-1; TRBD2 might be the D (6 bases). The CDR3 runs 14 residues. Trimming left V 2 bases short and J 4 bases short, with 9 bases between. CDR1 is MNHNS and CDR2 is SASEGT in the germline V gene.

The chain couples TRBV2 to TRBJ2-7; 9 bases match TRBD1. V lost 7 bases to trimming and J lost 2 bases; unmatched junction nucleotides: 6. Germline loops: CDR1 SNHLY, CDR2 FYNNEI. The CDR3 consists of 14 residues. CDR3 bases: TGTGCCAGCACCGGGACAGGGAACCCCTACGAGCAGTACTTC. As protein: CASTGTGNPYEQYF.

This chain links TRBV6-1 with TRBJ1-2; D may be TRBD1 (6 bases). The CDR3 is 13 residues long. From germline, CDR1 is MNHNS and CDR2 SASEGT. V lost 4 bases and J 2 bases, leaving 8 bases between the germline ends. The DNA for the CDR3 is TGTGCCAGCAGTGGGGGGCCGAACTATGGCTACACCTTC. It specifies CASSGGPNYGYTF.

The chain couples TRBV30 to TRBJ2-3, with D unresolved. The CDR3 loop spans 12 amino acids. Germline V gives CDR1 GTSNPN, CDR2 SVGIG (reference sequence). The V end was cut by 0 bases, the J end by 3 bases, with 4 bases between. For the CDR3, the DNA is TGTGCCTGGAGTGTACAAACAGATACGCAGTATTTT. Its protein is CAWSVQTDTQYF. Filled out from reference TRBV30 and TRBJ2-3, the complete variable domain reads SQTIHQWPATLVQPVGSPLSLECTVEGTSNPNLYWYRQAAGRGLQLLFYSVGIGQISSEVPQNLSASRPQDRQFILSSKKLLLSDSGFYLCAWSVQTDTQYFGPGTRLTVL.

CDR3 coding DNA: TGTGCCAGCAGTGATATCAGGGGTTTAGGGGAGACCCAGTACTTC. Protein product: CASSDIRGLGETQYF. This rearrangement joins TRBV25-1 to TRBJ2-5; a possible D gene is TRBD1 (6 bases). CDR1 is MGHDK, CDR2 SYGVNS, per germline. Trimming cost V 3 bases and J 5 bases, with 16 bases left between them. The CDR3 spans 15 residues.

The chain couples TRBV5-8 to TRBJ2-5; 14 bases map to TRBD2. V lost 4 bases, J lost 1 base, and 6 bases stayed unmatched. The CDR3 runs 17 residues. CDR1 SGHTS and CDR2 YDEGEE come from the germline V gene. The CDR3 loop reads CASSRWGLAGAQETQYF. The CDR3 DNA reads TGTGCCAGCAGCAGGTGGGGACTAGCGGGGGCCCAAGAGACCCAGTACTTC. The entire variable domain, with the rest obtained from reference TRBV5-8 and TRBJ2-5, is as follows: EAGVTQSPTHLIKTRGQQATLRCSPISGHTSVYWYQQALGLGLQFLLWYDEGEERNRGNFPPRFSGRQFPNYSSELNVNALELEDSALYLCASSRWGLAGAQETQYFGPGTRLLVL.

This clone was picked up one time. This sequence joins TRBV5-1 and TRBJ2-5; 7 bases are shared with TRBD1. Germline V gene sequence: CDR1 SGHRS, CDR2 YFSETQ. CDR3 length equals 16 residues. Trimming removed 4 bases from V and 4 bases from J; junction bases left unmatched: 13. The CDR3 sequence is CASSASLQGYGETQYF. The CDR3 DNA reads TGCGCCAGCAGCGCCTCATTACAGGGGTATGGAGAGACCCAGTACTTC. The entire variable domain, with the rest obtained from reference TRBV5-1 and TRBJ2-5, is as follows: KAGVTQTPRYLIKTRGQQVTLSCSPISGHRSVSWYQQTPGQGLQFLFEYFSETQRNKGNFPGRFSGRQFSNSRSEMNVSTLELGDSALYLCASSASLQGYGETQYFGPGTRLLVL.

The genes are TRBV5-5 and TRBJ1-2; tentative D call: TRBD1 (6 bases). The CDR3 is 15 residues long. In germline, CDR1 is SGHKS, CDR2 YYEKEE (reference sequence). The V and J ends lost 0 bases and 3 bases respectively, with 12 bases between them. CDR3 in DNA: TGTGCCAGCAGCTTGGGGGCAGGGGACCACTATGGCTACACCTTC. Its translation is CASSLGAGDHYGYTF.

The chain links TRBV5-6 to TRBJ1-2; 7 nucleotides line up with TRBD1. V was clipped by 5 bases and J by 4 bases; unmatched bases: 11. The germline V gene has CDR1 SGHDT and CDR2 YYEEEE. CDR3 size: 15 residues. CDR3 residues: CASRSRGTDAYGYTF. The CDR3 nucleotides are TGTGCCAGCAGGTCCCGGGGGACAGACGCCTATGGCTACACCTTC. The entire variable domain, with the rest obtained from reference TRBV5-6 and TRBJ1-2, is as follows: DAGVTQSPTHLIKTRGQQVTLRCSPKSGHDTVSWYQQALGQGPQFIFQYYEEEERQRGNFPDRFSGHQFPNYSSELNVNALLLGDSALYLCASRSRGTDAYGYTFGSGTRLTVV.

This clone has only one observation. The rearrangement uses TRBV30 and TRBJ1-2, with no clear D. Germline V gene lookup returns CDR1 GTSNPN and CDR2 SVGIG (reference sequence). CDR3 length: 11 amino acids. Trimming took off 5 bases at V and 10 bases at J, with 14 bases between the two ends. CDR3 bases: TGTGCCTGGGCCTTAGGAGATTTCTACACCTTC. Amino acids: CAWALGDFYTF.

This chain joins TRBV5-1 and TRBJ1-2, with a tentative D call TRBD1 (5 bases). The germline gives CDR1 SGHRS, CDR2 YFSETQ. The CDR3 is 16 residues long. V lost 0 bases, J lost 6 bases, and 18 bases lay in between. CDR3: CASSLAPGQGANGYTF. DNA for the CDR3: TGCGCCAGCAGCTTGGCCCCGGGCCAAGGGGCTAATGGCTACACCTTC.

The V gene is TRBV6-5, the J gene TRBJ2-5; D may be TRBD2 (6 bases). The V end lost 8 bases, the J end lost 0 bases, and 10 bases lay between the germline ends. The CDR3 has 13 residues. Germline V CDR1 and CDR2: MNHEY, SVGAGI. The CDR3 bases are TGTGCCAGCTCGCGGGACTACCAAGAGACCCAGTACTTC. Translation gives CASSRDYQETQYF.

The V and J genes are TRBV27 and TRBJ2-1, with 8 positions matching TRBD2. From germline, CDR1 is MNHEY and CDR2 SMNVEV (reference sequence). The CDR3 runs 18 residues. Trimming cost V 4 bases and J 4 bases; bases outside gene matches: 15. The CDR3 here is CASSYGLAAGLIYNEQFF. CDR3 nucleotide sequence: TGTGCCAGCAGTTACGGACTAGCCGCCGGGCTTATTTACAATGAGCAGTTCTTC.

CDR3 loop: CASTEGTSGHNEQFF. DNA for the CDR3: TGTGCCAGCACGGAGGGTACTAGCGGTCACAATGAGCAGTTCTTC. This rearrangement joins TRBV2 to TRBJ2-1, with 8 bases lining up with TRBD2. The V segment lost 7 bases and the J segment 5 bases; nucleotides outside the gene matches: 10. The CDR3 extends over 15 amino acids. Germline CDR1 reads SNHLY; CDR2 reads FYNNEI.

The chain carries TRBV6-5 and TRBJ2-7; TRBD1 matches 9 bases. Germline loops: CDR1 MNHEY, CDR2 SVGAGI. V dropped 5 bases and J dropped 1; count of bases not matched to a gene: 3. The CDR3 loop spans 14 amino acids. Here the CDR3 reads CASSEGQGSYEQYF. The CDR3 DNA reads as TGTGCCAGCAGTGAGGGACAGGGTTCCTACGAGCAGTACTTC.

This clone was observed a single time. The rearrangement uses TRBV6-5 and TRBJ2-7; 7 bases are a match to TRBD1. CDR1 is MNHEY, CDR2 SVGAGI, per germline. V lost 6 bases and J lost 1; bases outside the gene matches: 6. The CDR3 has 14 residues. CDR3 protein: CASSHPGGSYEQYF. CDR3 DNA: TGTGCCAGCAGCCACCCAGGGGGTTCCTACGAGCAGTACTTC.

The rearrangement joins TRBV5-1 to TRBJ2-2; maybe TRBD1 (6 bases). The CDR3 is made up of 14 amino acids. V lost 1 base to trimming and J lost 6 bases, with 10 bases between them. From germline, CDR1 is SGHRS and CDR2 YFSETQ. The CDR3 DNA reads as TGCGCCAGCAGCTTGTATGGGACACCCGGGGAGCTGTTTTTT. This sequence encodes CASSLYGTPGELFF.

This chain uses TRBV19 with TRBJ1-4; D uncertain. V was clipped by 3 bases and J by 3 bases, with 11 bases between them. The CDR3 is 15 amino acids. Germline lookup yields CDR1 LNHDA and CDR2 SQIVND (reference sequence). CDR3 amino acids: CASSIWSAANEKLFF. CDR3 bases: TGTGCCAGTAGTATTTGGAGTGCGGCTAATGAAAAACTGTTTTTT. The full variable domain, rest sourced from reference TRBV19 and TRBJ1-4, is DGGITQSPKYLFRKEGQNVTLSCEQNLNHDAMYWYRQDPGQGLRLIYYSQIVNDFQKGDIAEGYSVSREKKESFPLTVTSAQKNPTAFYLCASSIWSAANEKLFFGSGTQLSVL.

V is TRBV28 and J is TRBJ2-1; no definite D call. This CDR3 is built from 15 residues. Per germline, CDR1 MDHEN and CDR2 SYDVKM. V lost 0 bases, J lost 5 bases, and 11 bases lay in between. CDR3: CASSLWSRMHNEQFF. In nucleotides, the CDR3 is TGTGCCAGCAGTTTATGGTCGAGAATGCACAATGAGCAGTTCTTC.

The rearrangement uses TRBV7-6 and TRBJ1-3; TRBD1 is a possible D gene (5 bases). V lost 0 bases to trimming and J lost 4 bases, with 28 bases between them. The CDR3 is 21 residues long. Germline V gene lookup returns CDR1 SGHVS and CDR2 FNYEAQ. The CDR3 DNA sequence: TGTGCCAGCAGCTTAGCGGGGGGTAGGTCTTTCCTCGGGCCTTCGGGAAACACCATATATTTT. It is translated as CASSLAGGRSFLGPSGNTIYF. Drawing the rest from reference TRBV7-6 and TRBJ1-3, the complete variable domain is GAGVSQSPRYKVTKRGQDVALRCDPISGHVSLYWYRQALGQGPEFLTYFNYEAQQDKSGLPNDRFSAERPEGSISTLTIQRTEQRDSAMYRCASSLAGGRSFLGPSGNTIYFGEGSWLTVV.

This chain joins TRBV5-8 and TRBJ1-2; D remains unclear. V was clipped by 3 bases and J by 6 bases, with 9 bases between them. CDR1 is SGHTS and CDR2 is YDEGEE in the germline V gene. This CDR3 is 12 amino acids long. In DNA, the CDR3 is TGTGCCAGCAGCTACTCCCCGAATGGCTACACCTTC. This encodes CASSYSPNGYTF.

The chain couples TRBV4-1 to TRBJ2-5, with 7 bases aligning to TRBD2. Trimming at V came to 0 bases and at J to 5 bases, leaving 9 bases not matched to a gene. Germline V lookup: CDR1 MGHRA, CDR2 YSYEKL. The CDR3 has 16 residues. The CDR3 DNA reads TGCGCCAGCAGCCAAGACGGCGCGGGAGCGGGGGAGACCCAGTACTTC. Protein: CASSQDGAGAGETQYF.

The gene calls are TRBV7-9 and TRBJ2-3; D perhaps matches TRBD2 (6 bases). Looked up from germline, CDR1 is SEHNR and CDR2 is FQNEAQ (reference sequence). Trimming left V 5 bases short and J 3 bases short, with 21 bases between. The CDR3 extends over 17 amino acids. For the CDR3, the DNA is TGTGCCAGCAGCCACGGGCTGTTGGCTAGCGAGACAGATACGCAGTATTTT. Its protein product is CASSHGLLASETDTQYF.

The chain couples TRBV4-1 to TRBJ2-7, with TRBD2 matching 8 bases. This CDR3 is built from 17 residues. V was clipped by 1 base and J by 7 bases; unmatched bases: 15. The germline CDR1 and CDR2 sequences are MGHRA and YSYEKL. The CDR3 DNA reads as TGCGCCAGCAGCCAAGGGCGACTAGGGCGGGAGGCTAGGGAGCAGTACTTC. Its protein is CASSQGRLGREAREQYF.

V is TRBV4-1 and J is TRBJ1-2; D may be TRBD1 (6 bases). Trimming left V 0 bases short and J 6 bases short, with 17 bases between. Germline-derived CDR1 and CDR2 are MGHRA and YSYEKL. This CDR3 region has 16 residues. The CDR3 region is CASSQDYERGANGYTF. In DNA form, the CDR3 reads TGCGCCAGCAGCCAAGATTACGAACGGGGGGCTAATGGCTACACCTTC.

This chain links TRBV6-6 with TRBJ1-4, with D possibly being TRBD1 (6 bases). This CDR3 comprises 16 residues. Germline V lookup: CDR1 MNHNY, CDR2 SVGAGI (reference sequence). V dropped 2 bases and J dropped 4 bases, with 14 bases sitting between them. DNA of the CDR3: TGTGCCAGCAGTTACCTTAGGGGACAAGTTAATGAAAAACTGTTTTTT. This translates into CASSYLRGQVNEKLFF.